Shown below are 9 T cell receptor beta chains from a single sample sequenced in a study of T cells in localized non-small cell lung cancer. Method: immunoSEQ multiplex PCR; TCRdb's copy keeps in-frame clones and lacks some. The sample includes about 24,000 clones, approximately 88% of them seen just once. This sample comprised peripheral blood, obtained before any cancer treatment. These receptors were taken from a man aged 40 to 70 with stage I squamous cell lung carcinoma.

V gene TRBV6-1 combines with J gene TRBJ1-2; TRBD1 matches at 11 bases. The CDR3 has 15 residues. The V segment lost 5 bases and the J segment 2 bases; nucleotides outside the gene matches: 4. Germline lookup yields CDR1 MNHNS and CDR2 SASEGT. CDR3 sequence: CASSSGTGGNYGYTF. The CDR3 DNA is TGTGCCAGCAGTTCCGGGACAGGGGGAAACTATGGCTACACCTTC.

DNA for the CDR3: TGTGCCAGCAGCATACGGCATCAGCCCCAGCATTTT. Amino acid sequence: CASSIRHQPQHF. The V call is TRBV28, the J call TRBJ1-5; unclear D gene. Germline V lookup: CDR1 MDHEN, CDR2 SYDVKM. This CDR3 is built from 12 residues. V gave up 6 bases and J gave up 5 bases, with 8 bases separating them.

The DNA of the CDR3 is TGCAGCGTAGTCGACAGGGAAGGTTCACCCCTCCACTTT. Protein sequence: CSVVDREGSPLHF. This chain links TRBV29-1 with TRBJ1-6, with 7 bases identical to TRBD1. V lost 6 bases and J lost 9; bases outside the gene matches: 8. CDR1 and CDR2 from the germline V gene are SQVTM and ANQGSEA. The CDR3 has 13 residues.

V and J are TRBV7-9 and TRBJ1-2; 10 bases are shared with TRBD1. This CDR3 has 16 amino acids. The germline CDR1 and CDR2 sequences are SEHNR and FQNEAQ (reference sequence). The V segment lost 5 bases and the J segment 5 bases; nucleotides outside the gene matches: 11. CDR3 region: CASSQGDGQGDYGYTF. The CDR3, as DNA: TGTGCCAGCAGCCAAGGAGACGGACAGGGGGATTATGGCTACACCTTC.

This clone occurred a few times. The V gene is TRBV5-4, the J gene TRBJ2-6; possible D gene TRBD1, 6 bases. Trimming cost V 4 bases and J 2 bases, with 10 bases left between them. This CDR3 is 15 amino acids long. The V gene's germline CDR1 is SGHNT and CDR2 YYREEE (reference sequence). The CDR3, as DNA: TGTGCCAGCAGCACTGGACAGCCTGGGGCCAACGTCCTGACTTTC. Translated: CASSTGQPGANVLTF.

This chain joins TRBV28 and TRBJ1-2; D ambiguous. V was trimmed by 2 bases and J by 4 bases, leaving 11 bases between them. CDR3 length: 14 residues. Germline lookup yields CDR1 MDHEN and CDR2 SYDVKM. The CDR3 here is CASSLGRQTYGYTF. For the CDR3, the DNA is TGTGCCAGCAGTTTAGGCAGGCAGACCTATGGCTACACCTTC.

J is TRBJ2-7 and V is TRBV29-1; no reliable D call. V lost 4 bases and J 2 bases, leaving 6 bases between the germline ends. The CDR3 runs to 11 residues. Germline CDR1 SQVTM, CDR2 ANQGSEA. The CDR3 bases are TGCAGCGTTGGGGAAACCTACGAGCAGTACTTC. Its translation: CSVGETYEQYF.

V and J are TRBV28 and TRBJ1-6; D gene ambiguous. V was cut by 6 bases and J by 10 bases, with 28 bases left in between. Germline V gene lookup returns CDR1 MDHEN and CDR2 SYDVKM. This CDR3 contains 18 residues. CDR3 in amino acids: CASRPPLWEGGPRSPLHF. The CDR3 DNA sequence: TGTGCCAGCAGACCTCCTTTGTGGGAGGGAGGGCCGCGGTCACCCCTCCACTTT.

The chain is built from TRBV18 and TRBJ1-6; 7 nucleotides agree with TRBD1. Looked up from germline, CDR1 is KGHSH and CDR2 is LQKENI. There are 13 residues in the CDR3. V was clipped by 6 bases and J by 7 bases; unmatched bases: 3. The CDR3 protein is CASSLQGNSPLHF. The CDR3 DNA is TGTGCCAGCTCGCTACAGGGGAATTCACCCCTCCACTTT.